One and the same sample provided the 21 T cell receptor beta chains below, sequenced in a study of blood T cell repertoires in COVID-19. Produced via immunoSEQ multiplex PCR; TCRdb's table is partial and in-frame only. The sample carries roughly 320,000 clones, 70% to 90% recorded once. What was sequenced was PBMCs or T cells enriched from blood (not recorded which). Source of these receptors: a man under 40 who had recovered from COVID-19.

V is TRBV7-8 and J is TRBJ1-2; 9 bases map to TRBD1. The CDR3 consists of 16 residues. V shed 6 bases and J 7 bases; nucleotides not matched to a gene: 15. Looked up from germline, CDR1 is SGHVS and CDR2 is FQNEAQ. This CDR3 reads CASSRDRELRSSGYTF. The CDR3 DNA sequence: TGTGCCAGCAGTAGGGACAGGGAACTCCGTTCGAGTGGCTACACCTTC.

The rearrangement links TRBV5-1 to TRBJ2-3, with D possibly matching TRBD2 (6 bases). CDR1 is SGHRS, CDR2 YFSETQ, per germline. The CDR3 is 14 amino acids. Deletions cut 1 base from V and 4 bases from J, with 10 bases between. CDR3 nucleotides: TGCGCCAGCAGCTTGCCGGGAGACCCAGATACGCAGTATTTT. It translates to CASSLPGDPDTQYF.

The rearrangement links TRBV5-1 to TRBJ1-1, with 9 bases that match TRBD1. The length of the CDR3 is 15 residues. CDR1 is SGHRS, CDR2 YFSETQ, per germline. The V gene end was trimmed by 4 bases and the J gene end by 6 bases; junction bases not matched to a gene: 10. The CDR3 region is CASSLGDREAPEAFF. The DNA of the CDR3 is TGCGCCAGCAGCCTGGGGGACAGGGAGGCCCCTGAAGCTTTCTTT.

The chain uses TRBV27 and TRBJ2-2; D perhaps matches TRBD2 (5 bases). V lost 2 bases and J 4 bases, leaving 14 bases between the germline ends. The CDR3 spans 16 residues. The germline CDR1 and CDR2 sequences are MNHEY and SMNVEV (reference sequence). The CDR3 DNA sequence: TGTGCCAGCAGTTTAGTGACTACCATAACCACCGGGGAGCTGTTTTTT. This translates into CASSLVTTITTGELFF.

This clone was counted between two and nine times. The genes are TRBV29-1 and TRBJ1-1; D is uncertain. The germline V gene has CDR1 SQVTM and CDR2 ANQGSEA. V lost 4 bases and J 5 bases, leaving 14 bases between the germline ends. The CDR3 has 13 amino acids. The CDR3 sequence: CSVGLSGATEAFF. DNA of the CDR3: TGCAGCGTTGGTCTTTCGGGTGCGACTGAAGCTTTCTTT.

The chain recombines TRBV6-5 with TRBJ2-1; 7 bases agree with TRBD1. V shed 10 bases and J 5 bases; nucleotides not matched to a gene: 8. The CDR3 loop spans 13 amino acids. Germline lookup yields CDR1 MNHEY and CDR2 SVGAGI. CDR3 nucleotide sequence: TGTGCCACCACAGGGGCCGCAGACAATGAGCAGTTCTTC. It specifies CATTGAADNEQFF.

CDR3 loop: CASSPGGVIGNQPQHF. In DNA, the CDR3 is TGTGCCAGCTCACCAGGCGGGGTAATTGGCAATCAGCCCCAGCATTTT. V gene TRBV18 combines with J gene TRBJ1-5, with no clear D. Germline V CDR1 and CDR2: KGHSH, LQKENI. The V gene lost 2 bases and the J gene lost 2 bases, with 13 bases spanning the gap. The CDR3 is made up of 16 amino acids. The complete variable domain, with remaining parts taken from reference TRBV18 and TRBJ1-5, reads NAGVMQNPRHLVRRRGQEARLRCSPMKGHSHVYWYRQLPEEGLKFMVYLQKENIIDESGMPKERFSAEFPKEGPSILRIQQVVRGDSAAYFCASSPGGVIGNQPQHFGDGTRLSIL.

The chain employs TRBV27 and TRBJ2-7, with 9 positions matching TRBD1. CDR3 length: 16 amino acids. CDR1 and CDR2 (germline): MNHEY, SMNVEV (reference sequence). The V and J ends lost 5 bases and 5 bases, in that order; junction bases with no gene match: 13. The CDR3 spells CASSTTPGQGVHEQYF. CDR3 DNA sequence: TGTGCCAGCAGTACAACACCGGGACAGGGAGTCCACGAGCAGTACTTC.

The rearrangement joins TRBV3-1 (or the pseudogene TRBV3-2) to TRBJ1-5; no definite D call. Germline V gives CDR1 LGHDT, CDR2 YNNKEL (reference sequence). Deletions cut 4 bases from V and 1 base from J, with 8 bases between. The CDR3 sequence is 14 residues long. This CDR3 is CASSPAASNQPQHF. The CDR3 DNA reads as TGTGCCAGCAGCCCCGCAGCGAGCAATCAGCCCCAGCATTTT.

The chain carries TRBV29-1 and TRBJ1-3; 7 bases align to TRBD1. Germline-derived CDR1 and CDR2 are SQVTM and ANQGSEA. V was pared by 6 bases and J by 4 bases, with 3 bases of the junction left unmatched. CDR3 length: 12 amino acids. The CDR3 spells CSVGDSGNTIYF. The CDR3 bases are TGCAGCGTGGGGGACAGCGGAAACACCATATATTTT.

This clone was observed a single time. This CDR3 reads CASRIHQETQYF. The DNA for the CDR3 is TGTGCCAGCAGAATTCATCAAGAGACCCAGTACTTC. The rearrangement joins TRBV6-8 to TRBJ2-5; D is uncertain. In germline, CDR1 is MNHGY, CDR2 SAAAGT. V lost 6 bases and J lost 2, with 7 bases in between. This CDR3 spans 12 amino acids.

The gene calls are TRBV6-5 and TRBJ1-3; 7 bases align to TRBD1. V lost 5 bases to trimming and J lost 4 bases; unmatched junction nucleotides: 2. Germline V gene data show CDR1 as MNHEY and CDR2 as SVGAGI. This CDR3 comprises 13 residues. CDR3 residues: CASSPTGGNTIYF. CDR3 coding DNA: TGTGCCAGCAGTCCGACAGGGGGAAACACCATATATTTT.

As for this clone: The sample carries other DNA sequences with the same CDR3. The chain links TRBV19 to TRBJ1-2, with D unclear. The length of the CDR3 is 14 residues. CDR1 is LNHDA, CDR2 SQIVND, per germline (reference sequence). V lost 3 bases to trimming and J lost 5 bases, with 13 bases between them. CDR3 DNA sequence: TGTGCCAGTAGTATTGGTGGGCTTTCTTATGGCTACACCTTC. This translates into CASSIGGLSYGYTF. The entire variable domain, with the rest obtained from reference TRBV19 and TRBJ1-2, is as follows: DGGITQSPKYLFRKEGQNVTLSCEQNLNHDAMYWYRQDPGQGLRLIYYSQIVNDFQKGDIAEGYSVSREKKESFPLTVTSAQKNPTAFYLCASSIGGLSYGYTFGSGTRLTVV.

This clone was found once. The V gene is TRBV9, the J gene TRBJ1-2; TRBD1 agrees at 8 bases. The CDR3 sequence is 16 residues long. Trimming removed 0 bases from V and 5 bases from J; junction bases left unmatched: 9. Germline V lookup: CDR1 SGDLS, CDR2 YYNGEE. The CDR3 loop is CASSVGSATGGYGYTF. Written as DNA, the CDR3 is TGTGCCAGCAGCGTAGGGTCGGCCACAGGGGGTTATGGCTACACCTTC.

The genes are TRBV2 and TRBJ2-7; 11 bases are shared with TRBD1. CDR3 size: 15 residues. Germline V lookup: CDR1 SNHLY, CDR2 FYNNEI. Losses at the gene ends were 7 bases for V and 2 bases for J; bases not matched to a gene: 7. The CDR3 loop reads CASIRGQGGTYEQYF. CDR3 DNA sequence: TGTGCCAGCATACGGGGACAGGGGGGGACCTACGAGCAGTACTTC.

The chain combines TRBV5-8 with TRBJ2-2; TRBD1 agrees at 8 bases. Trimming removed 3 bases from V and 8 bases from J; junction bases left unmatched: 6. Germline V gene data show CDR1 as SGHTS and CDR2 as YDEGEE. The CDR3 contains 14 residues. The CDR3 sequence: CASSYDRGRGELFF. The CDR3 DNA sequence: TGTGCCAGCAGCTACGACAGGGGCCGTGGGGAGCTGTTTTTT.

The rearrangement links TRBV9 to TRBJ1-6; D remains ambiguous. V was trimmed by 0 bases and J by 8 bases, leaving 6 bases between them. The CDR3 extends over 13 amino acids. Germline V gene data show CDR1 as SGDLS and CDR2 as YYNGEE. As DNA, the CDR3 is TGTGCCAGCAGCGTAGAGAGGGATTCACCCCTCCACTTT. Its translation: CASSVERDSPLHF.

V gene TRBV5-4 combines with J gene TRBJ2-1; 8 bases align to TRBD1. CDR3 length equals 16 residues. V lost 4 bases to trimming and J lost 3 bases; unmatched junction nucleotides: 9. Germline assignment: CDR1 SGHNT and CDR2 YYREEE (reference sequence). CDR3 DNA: TGTGCCAGCAGCAGACCAGGGGGCTCGCGCTACAATGAGCAGTTCTTC. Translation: CASSRPGGSRYNEQFF.

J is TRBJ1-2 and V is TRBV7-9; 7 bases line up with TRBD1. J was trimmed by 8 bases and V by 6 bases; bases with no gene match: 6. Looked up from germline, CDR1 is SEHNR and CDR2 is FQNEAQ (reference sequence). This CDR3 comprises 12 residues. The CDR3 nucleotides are TGTGCCAGCAGTTGGGACAGCGACGGCTACACCTTC. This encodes CASSWDSDGYTF.

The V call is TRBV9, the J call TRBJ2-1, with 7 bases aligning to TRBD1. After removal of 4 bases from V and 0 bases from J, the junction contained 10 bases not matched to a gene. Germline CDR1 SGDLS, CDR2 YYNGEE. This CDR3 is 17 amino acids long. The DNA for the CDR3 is TGTGCCAGCAGCCCGAAAGGGGGCAGGAGCTCCTACAATGAGCAGTTCTTC. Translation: CASSPKGGRSSYNEQFF.

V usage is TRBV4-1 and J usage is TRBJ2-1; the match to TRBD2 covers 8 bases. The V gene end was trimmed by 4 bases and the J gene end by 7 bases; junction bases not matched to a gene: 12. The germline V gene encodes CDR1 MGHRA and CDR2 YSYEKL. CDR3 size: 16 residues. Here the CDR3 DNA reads TGCGCCAGCAGCCCCCATGGGGCGGGGGGTGTGAATGAGCAGTTCTTC. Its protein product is CASSPHGAGGVNEQFF.